The 8 T cell receptor beta chains given below trace back to one sample, sequenced in a study of T cells after yellow fever vaccination. Each CDR3 protein gets one entry after TCRdb re-called the 5' RACE reads with MiXCR. Of 150,000 or so distinct CDR3 sequences in the sample, under 8% are singletons; the top ten hold about 0.6%. The specimen comprised CD4+ T cells sorted from PBMCs, sampled 10 days after the yellow fever booster vaccination. These receptors originate from a man in his thirties or forties who received the YFV17D yellow fever vaccine.

This clonotype has just a few counts. The rearrangement links TRBV7-2 to TRBJ2-7; D is ambiguous. Germline CDR1 and CDR2: SGHTA and FQGNSA. Deletions cut 0 bases from V and 7 bases from J, with 13 bases between. This CDR3 comprises 14 residues. The CDR3 nucleotides are TGTGCCAGCAGCTTAGCGAAGACTTCTAGGGAGCAGTACTTC. It translates to CASSLAKTSREQYF. The entire variable domain, with the rest obtained from reference TRBV7-2 and TRBJ2-7, is as follows: GAGVSQSPSNKVTEKGKDVELRCDPISGHTALYWYRQSLGQGLEFLIYFQGNSAPDKSGLPSDRFSAERTGGSVSTLTIQRTQQEDSAVYLCASSLAKTSREQYFGPGTRLTVT.

J is TRBJ1-2 and V is TRBV7-9; 9 bases are shared with TRBD1. The CDR3 is 18 amino acids. V gave up 5 bases and J gave up 9 bases; unmatched junction bases: 22. CDR1 SEHNR and CDR2 FQNEAQ come from the germline V gene (reference sequence). CDR3 amino acids: CASSGGTGGVIRPLSYTF. For the CDR3, the DNA is TGTGCCAGCAGCGGAGGCACAGGGGGCGTGATTAGGCCGTTGAGCTACACCTTC.

The chain is built from TRBV28 and TRBJ2-1; no clear D gene. The germline V gene encodes CDR1 MDHEN and CDR2 SYDVKM. V lost 2 bases and J lost 3, with 11 bases in between. This CDR3 is 15 amino acids long. The CDR3 spells CASSLAGVRYNEQFF. CDR3 bases: TGTGCCAGCAGTTTAGCCGGAGTTCGCTACAATGAGCAGTTCTTC.

This clonotype was counted at least ten times. The V and J genes are TRBV2 and TRBJ2-3; 7 bases fit TRBD2. The CDR3 runs to 15 residues. V lost 9 bases and J lost 1; bases outside the gene matches: 10. Germline V gene data show CDR1 as SNHLY and CDR2 as FYNNEI. This chain's CDR3 is CARSRLAGGTDTQYF. The CDR3 coding sequence is TGTGCCAGAAGCCGCTTAGCGGGCGGCACAGATACGCAGTATTTT.

This clonotype was seen a handful of times. The chain uses TRBV11-3 and TRBJ2-1; D unclear. The CDR3 sequence is 15 residues long. Trimming shortened V by 4 bases and J by 0 bases, and 10 bases separated the two germline ends. Germline CDR1 SGHNT, CDR2 YENEEA. The CDR3 nucleotides are TGTGCCAGCAGCTCCCAATCCCACTCCTACAATGAGCAGTTCTTC. Its translation is CASSSQSHSYNEQFF.

On this clonotype itself: Given a much more abundant clone one base away, this may be a read error. J is TRBJ2-1 and V is TRBV7-9; no clear D. Germline lookup yields CDR1 SEHNR and CDR2 FQNEAQ (reference sequence). The CDR3 runs 16 residues. The CDR3 loop reads CASSRMARDPYNEQLF. CDR3 coding DNA: TGTGCCAGCAGCCGTATGGCTAGAGACCCCTACAATGAGCAGTTGTTC.

Ten or more counts support this clonotype. The V call is TRBV10-3, the J call TRBJ2-7; D unresolved. Trimming removed 5 bases from V and 4 bases from J, with 12 bases in between. Germline CDR1 and CDR2: ENHRY and SYGVKD. This CDR3 contains 13 residues. The CDR3 loop reads CAISQEDKYEQYF. In nucleotides, the CDR3 is TGTGCCATCAGTCAAGAGGATAAGTACGAGCAGTACTTC.

This clonotype was found many times. The rearrangement links TRBV6-2 or TRBV6-3 to TRBJ2-7, with D maybe TRBD2 (7 bases). The CDR3 consists of 16 residues. The germline V gene has CDR1 MNHEY and CDR2 SVGEGT. Trimming removed 5 bases at V and 0 bases at J, with 17 bases between. CDR3 sequence: CASSLRGAESSYEQYF. The CDR3 region has the DNA TGTGCCAGCAGTCTTCGGGGGGCGGAGAGCTCCTACGAGCAGTACTTC.